This TCR beta chain was observed in a study of blood T cell repertoires in COVID-19. In the study's own analysis: Amplification with reference gene primers provided the estimates of nucleated cell counts. Clones were sequenced by immunoSEQ multiplex PCR, and TCRdb holds only the in-frame ones, with some missing. V, J and clone size derive from that table, while D and trimming were established from the DNA sequence. The sample has about 68,000 clones, almost 85% seen once; the top ten hold 23%. Deletions cut 0 bases from V and 8 bases from J, with 16 bases between. The CDR3 covers 14 residues. The germline CDR1 and CDR2 sequences are SQVTM and ANQGSEA.

This chain connects TRBV29-1 to TRBJ1-1; D perhaps matches TRBD1 (5 bases). Sequencing input: peripheral blood. This receptor was identified in a man aged 45-65 years with acute or convalescent COVID-19. The CDR3 bases are TGCAGCGTTGAAGAAAATCTGGGGCCGGAGGAAGCTTTCTTT. Protein product: CSVEENLGPEEAFF.